This T cell receptor beta chain was sequenced during a study of shared T cell receptors in the human thymus. Germline loops: CDR1 MNHNS, CDR2 SASEGT. The CDR3 has 14 amino acids. Trimming left V 3 bases short and J 6 bases short, with 14 bases between. Libraries were prepared by immunoSEQ multiplex PCR; TCRdb keeps only in-frame clonotypes and omits some of them. The sample lists some 760,000 clones, 70% to 90% occurring once. These data were also filed under a second study, of human thymus T cells. That work contributes: Corrective cardiac surgery supplied the resected thymus tissue. Apparent bias marked the V and J gene usage of thymic and blood repertoires. Thymic TCR repertoires of unrelated people reportedly overlapped highly.

The rearrangement uses TRBV6-1 and TRBJ1-2; a possible D gene is TRBD1 (5 bases). The sequencing input was thymocytes. The source is a girl under three years old with a congenital heart defect. CDR3 residues: CASSENLAGHGYTF. The CDR3 DNA follows: TGTGCCAGCAGTGAGAATTTAGCAGGGCATGGCTACACCTTC.